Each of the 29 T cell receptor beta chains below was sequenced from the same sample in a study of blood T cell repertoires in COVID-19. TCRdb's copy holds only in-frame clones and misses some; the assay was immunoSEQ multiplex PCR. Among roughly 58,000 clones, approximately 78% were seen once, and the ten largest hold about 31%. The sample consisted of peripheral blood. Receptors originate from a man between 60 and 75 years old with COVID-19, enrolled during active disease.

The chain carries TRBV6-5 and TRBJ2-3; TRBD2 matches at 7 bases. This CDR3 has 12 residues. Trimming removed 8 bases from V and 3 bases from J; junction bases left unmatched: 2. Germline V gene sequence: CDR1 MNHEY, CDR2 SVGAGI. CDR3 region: CASRGGTDTQYF. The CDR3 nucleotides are TGTGCCAGCCGCGGGGGAACAGATACGCAGTATTTT.

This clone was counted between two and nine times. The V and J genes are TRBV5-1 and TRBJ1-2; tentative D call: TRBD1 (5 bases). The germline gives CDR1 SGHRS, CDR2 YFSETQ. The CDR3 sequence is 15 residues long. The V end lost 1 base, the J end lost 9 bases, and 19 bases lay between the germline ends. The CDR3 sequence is CASSLPDSSRGSYTF. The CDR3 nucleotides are TGCGCCAGCAGCTTGCCCGACAGCTCCCGTGGAAGCTACACCTTC.

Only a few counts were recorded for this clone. DNA of the CDR3: TGTGCCAGCAGCGGGCTAGCAGATGAGCAGTTCTTC. Translating gives CASSGLADEQFF. This chain connects TRBV9 to TRBJ2-1; tentatively, D is TRBD2 (5 bases). The V and J ends lost 3 bases and 8 bases respectively, with 9 bases between them. Germline CDR1 reads SGDLS; CDR2 reads YYNGEE. The CDR3 totals 12 residues.

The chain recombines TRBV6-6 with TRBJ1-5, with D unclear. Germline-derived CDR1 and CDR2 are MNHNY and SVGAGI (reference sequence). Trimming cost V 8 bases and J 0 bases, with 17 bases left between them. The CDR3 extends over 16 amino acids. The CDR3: CASRFTTRGSNQPQHF. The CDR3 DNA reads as TGTGCCAGCCGCTTCACCACACGGGGTAGCAATCAGCCCCAGCATTTT.

The CDR3 DNA follows: TGTGCCAGCAGCCCCACCCCTAGCGGGAGGGCCACAGATACGCAGTATTTT. It yields the protein CASSPTPSGRATDTQYF. V is TRBV5-4 and J is TRBJ2-3; 12 nucleotides line up with TRBD2. Germline CDR1 SGHNT, CDR2 YYREEE (reference sequence). V trimming: 4 bases; J trimming: 2 bases; junction bases outside the gene matches: 8. This CDR3 contains 17 residues.

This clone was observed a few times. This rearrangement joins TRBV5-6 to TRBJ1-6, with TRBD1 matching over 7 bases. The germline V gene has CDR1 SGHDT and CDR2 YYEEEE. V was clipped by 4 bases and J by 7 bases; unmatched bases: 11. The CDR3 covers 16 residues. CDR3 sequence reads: CASSPNTGESNSPLHF. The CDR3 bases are TGTGCCAGCAGCCCCAATACAGGGGAGAGCAATTCACCCCTCCACTTT.

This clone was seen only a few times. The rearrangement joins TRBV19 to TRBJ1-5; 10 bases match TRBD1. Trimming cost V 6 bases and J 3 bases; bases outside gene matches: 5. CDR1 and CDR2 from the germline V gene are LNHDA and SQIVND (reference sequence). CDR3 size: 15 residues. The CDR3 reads CASSQTGGYNQPQHF. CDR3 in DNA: TGTGCCAGTAGCCAGACAGGGGGCTACAATCAGCCCCAGCATTTT.

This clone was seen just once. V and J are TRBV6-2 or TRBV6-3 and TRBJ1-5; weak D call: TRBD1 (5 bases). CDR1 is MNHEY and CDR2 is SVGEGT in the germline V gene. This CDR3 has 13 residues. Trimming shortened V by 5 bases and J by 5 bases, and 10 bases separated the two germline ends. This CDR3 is CASSSWGDQPQHF. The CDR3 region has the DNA TGTGCCAGCAGTAGCTGGGGGGATCAGCCCCAGCATTTT.

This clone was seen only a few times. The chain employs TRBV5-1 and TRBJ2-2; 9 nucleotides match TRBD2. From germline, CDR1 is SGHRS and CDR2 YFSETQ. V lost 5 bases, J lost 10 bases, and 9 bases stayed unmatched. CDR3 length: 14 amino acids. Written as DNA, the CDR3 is TGCGCCAGCAGTCAACCGGGACTAGCCTCGGAGCTGTTTTTT. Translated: CASSQPGLASELFF.

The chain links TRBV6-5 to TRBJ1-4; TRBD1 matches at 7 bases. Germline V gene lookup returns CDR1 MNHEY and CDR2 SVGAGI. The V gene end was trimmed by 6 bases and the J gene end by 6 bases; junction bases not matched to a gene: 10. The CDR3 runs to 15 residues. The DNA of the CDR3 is TGTGCCAGCAGAGCCCGGGCAGGGGGATATGAAAAACTGTTTTTT. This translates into CASRARAGGYEKLFF.

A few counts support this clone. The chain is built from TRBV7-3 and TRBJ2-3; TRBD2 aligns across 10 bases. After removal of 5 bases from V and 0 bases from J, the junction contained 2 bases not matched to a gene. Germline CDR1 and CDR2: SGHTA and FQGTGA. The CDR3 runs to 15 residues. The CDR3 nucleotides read TGTGCCAGCAGCCAAGCGGGAGGGAGCACAGATACGCAGTATTTT. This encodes CASSQAGGSTDTQYF.

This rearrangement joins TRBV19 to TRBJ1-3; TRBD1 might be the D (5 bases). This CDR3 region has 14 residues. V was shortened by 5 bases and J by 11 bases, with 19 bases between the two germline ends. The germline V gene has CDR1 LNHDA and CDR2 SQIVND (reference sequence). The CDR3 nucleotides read TGTGCCAGTAGTCCCCGGGACTCCTACCCCCCCATATATTTT. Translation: CASSPRDSYPPIYF.

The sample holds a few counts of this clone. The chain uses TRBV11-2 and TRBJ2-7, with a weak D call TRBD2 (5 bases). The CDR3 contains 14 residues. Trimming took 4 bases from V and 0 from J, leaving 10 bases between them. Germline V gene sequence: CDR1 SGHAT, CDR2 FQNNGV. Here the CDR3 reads CASSSGWSSYEQYF. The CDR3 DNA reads TGTGCCAGCAGCTCGGGGTGGAGCTCCTACGAGCAGTACTTC.

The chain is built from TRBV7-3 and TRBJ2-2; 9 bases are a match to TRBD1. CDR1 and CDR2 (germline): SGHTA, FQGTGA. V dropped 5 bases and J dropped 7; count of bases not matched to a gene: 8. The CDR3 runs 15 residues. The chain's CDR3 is CASSPRTGAVGELFF. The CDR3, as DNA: TGTGCCAGCAGCCCTCGGACAGGGGCGGTCGGGGAGCTGTTTTTT. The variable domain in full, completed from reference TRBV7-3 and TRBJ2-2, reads GAGVSQTPSNKVTEKGKYVELRCDPISGHTALYWYRQSLGQGPEFLIYFQGTGAADDSGLPNDRFFAVRPEGSVSTLKIQRTERGDSAVYLCASSPRTGAVGELFFGEGSRLTVL.

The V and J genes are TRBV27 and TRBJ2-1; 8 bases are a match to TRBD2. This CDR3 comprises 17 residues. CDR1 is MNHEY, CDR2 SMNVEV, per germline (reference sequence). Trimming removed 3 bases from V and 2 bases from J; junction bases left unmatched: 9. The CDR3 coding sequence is TGTGCCAGCAGTTTCTCGGGGGGGCCCTTCGCCTACAATGAGCAGTTCTTC. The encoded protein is CASSFSGGPFAYNEQFF.

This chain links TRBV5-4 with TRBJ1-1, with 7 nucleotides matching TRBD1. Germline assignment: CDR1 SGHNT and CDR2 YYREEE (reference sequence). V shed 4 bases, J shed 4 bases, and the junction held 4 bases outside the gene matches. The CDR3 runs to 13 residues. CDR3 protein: CASSLQGGTEAFF. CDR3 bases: TGTGCCAGCAGCCTCCAGGGGGGCACTGAAGCTTTCTTT.

The CDR3 sequence: CASSQTTTKETQYF. The CDR3 region has the DNA TGCGCCAGCAGCCAAACGACAACAAAAGAGACCCAGTACTTC. The rearrangement uses TRBV4-1 and TRBJ2-5; no reliable D call. The CDR3 loop spans 14 amino acids. CDR1 and CDR2 (germline): MGHRA, YSYEKL. Trimming took 2 bases from V and 3 from J, leaving 10 bases between them.

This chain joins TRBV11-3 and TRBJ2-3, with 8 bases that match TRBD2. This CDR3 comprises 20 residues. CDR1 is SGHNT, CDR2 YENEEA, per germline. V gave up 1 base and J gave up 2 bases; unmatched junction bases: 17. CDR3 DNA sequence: TGTGCCAGCAGCTTAGTAGAGGGGGTCGGCAGCGGGAGAGACACAGATACGCAGTATTTT. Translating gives CASSLVEGVGSGRDTDTQYF.

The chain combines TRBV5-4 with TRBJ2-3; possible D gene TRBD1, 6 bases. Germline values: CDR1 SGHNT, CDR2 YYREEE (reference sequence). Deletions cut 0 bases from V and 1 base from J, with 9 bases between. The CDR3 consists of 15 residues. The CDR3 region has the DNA TGTGCCAGCAGCTTGGAGGGGGTACGCACAGATACGCAGTATTTT. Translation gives CASSLEGVRTDTQYF.

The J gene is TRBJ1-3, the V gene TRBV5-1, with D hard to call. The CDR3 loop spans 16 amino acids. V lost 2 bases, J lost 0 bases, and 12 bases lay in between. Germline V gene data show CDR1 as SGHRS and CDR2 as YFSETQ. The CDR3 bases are TGCGCCAGCAGCTTTTCCCCCTCAGACTCTGGAAACACCATATATTTT. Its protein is CASSFSPSDSGNTIYF.

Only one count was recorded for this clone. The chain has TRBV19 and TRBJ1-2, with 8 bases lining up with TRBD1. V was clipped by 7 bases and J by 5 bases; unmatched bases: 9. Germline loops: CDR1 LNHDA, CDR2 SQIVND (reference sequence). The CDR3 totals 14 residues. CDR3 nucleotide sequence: TGTGCCAGTATTGAGACGGGACAGGAGTATGGCTACACCTTC. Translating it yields CASIETGQEYGYTF.

Here the CDR3 reads CASSEDGSTDTQYF. The CDR3 DNA is TGTGCCAGCAGTGAAGACGGTAGCACAGATACGCAGTATTTT. The chain couples TRBV2 to TRBJ2-3; D is ambiguous. CDR3 length equals 14 residues. Trimming shortened V by 1 base and J by 0 bases, and 5 bases separated the two germline ends. Germline CDR1 and CDR2: SNHLY and FYNNEI. The entire variable domain, with the rest obtained from reference TRBV2 and TRBJ2-3, is as follows: EPEVTQTPSHQVTQMGQEVILRCVPISNHLYFYWYRQILGQKVEFLVSFYNNEISEKSEIFDDQFSVERPDGSNFTLKIRSTKLEDSAMYFCASSEDGSTDTQYFGPGTRLTVL.

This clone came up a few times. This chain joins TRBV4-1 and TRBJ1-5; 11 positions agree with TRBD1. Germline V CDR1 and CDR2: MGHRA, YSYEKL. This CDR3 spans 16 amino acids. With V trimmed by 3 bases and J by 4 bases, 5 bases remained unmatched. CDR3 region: CASSQEGTGGNQPQHF. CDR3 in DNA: TGCGCCAGCAGCCAGGAAGGGACAGGGGGAAATCAGCCCCAGCATTTT.

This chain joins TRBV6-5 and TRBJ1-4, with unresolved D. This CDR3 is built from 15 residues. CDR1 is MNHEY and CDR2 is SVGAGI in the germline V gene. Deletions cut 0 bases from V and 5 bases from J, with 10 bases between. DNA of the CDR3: TGTGCCAGCAGTTACTCGGGAAGGAGGAATGAAAAACTGTTTTTT. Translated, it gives CASSYSGRRNEKLFF.

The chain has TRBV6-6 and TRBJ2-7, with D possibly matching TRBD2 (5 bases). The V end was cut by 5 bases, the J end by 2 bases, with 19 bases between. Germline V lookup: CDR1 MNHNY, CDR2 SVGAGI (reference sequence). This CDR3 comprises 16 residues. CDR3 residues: CASSPPGVQATYEQYF. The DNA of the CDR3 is TGTGCCAGCAGTCCCCCCGGGGTACAAGCGACCTACGAGCAGTACTTC.

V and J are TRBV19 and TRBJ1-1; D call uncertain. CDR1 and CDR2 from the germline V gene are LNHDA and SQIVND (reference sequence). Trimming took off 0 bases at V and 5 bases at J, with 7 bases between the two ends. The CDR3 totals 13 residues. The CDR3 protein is CASSIDSWTEAFF. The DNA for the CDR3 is TGTGCCAGTAGTATAGACAGTTGGACTGAAGCTTTCTTT.

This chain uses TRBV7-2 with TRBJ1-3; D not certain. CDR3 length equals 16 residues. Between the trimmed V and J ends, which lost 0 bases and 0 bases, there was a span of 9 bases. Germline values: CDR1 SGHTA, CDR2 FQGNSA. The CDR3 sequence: CASSLAQVNSGNTIYF. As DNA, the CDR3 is TGTGCCAGCAGCTTAGCTCAGGTTAACTCTGGAAACACCATATATTTT.

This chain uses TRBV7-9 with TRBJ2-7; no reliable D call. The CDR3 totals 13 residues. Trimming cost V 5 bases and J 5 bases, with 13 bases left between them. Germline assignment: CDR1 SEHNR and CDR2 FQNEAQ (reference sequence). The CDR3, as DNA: TGTGCCAGCAGCCTGTACGGTACCGACGAGCAGTACTTC. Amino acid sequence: CASSLYGTDEQYF. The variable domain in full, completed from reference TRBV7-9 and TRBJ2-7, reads DTGVSQNPRHKITKRGQNVTFRCDPISEHNRLYWYRQTLGQGPEFLTYFQNEAQLEKSRLLSDRFSAERPKGSFSTLEIQRTEQGDSAMYLCASSLYGTDEQYFGPGTRLTVT.

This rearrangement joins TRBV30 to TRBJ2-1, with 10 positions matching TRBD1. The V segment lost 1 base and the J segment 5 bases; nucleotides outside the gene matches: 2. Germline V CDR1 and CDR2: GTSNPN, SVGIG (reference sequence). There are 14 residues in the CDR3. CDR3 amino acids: CAWSGQGAHNEQFF. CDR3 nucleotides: TGTGCCTGGAGTGGACAGGGGGCCCACAATGAGCAGTTCTTC.